Listed below are T cell receptor beta chains from one sample, sequenced in a study of T-cell reconstitution after alpha-beta-depleted transplantation in children. From the PCR reads, TCRdb called clonotypes with MiXCR, one entry per CDR3 protein. Altogether around 340,000 distinct CDR3 sequences are present, roughly 13% being singletons, with the ten largest covering roughly 4.5%. Sequencing was performed on PBMCs, taken from the stem cell graft. The receptors come from a human donor who donated a stem cell graft to a child with Fanconi anemia. Both conserved end residues are part of each CDR3. The D gene is left open where the match is weak. The size of a clone is reported for some rows only, either as once, few or many, or as a class for expanded clones.

j_gene,abundance,d_gene,v_gene,CDR3aa,CDR3nt
TRBJ1-5,many,-,TRBV12-3/TRBV12-4,CASSPQAEQPQHF,TGTGCCAGCAGTCCTCAGGCGGAACAGCCCCAGCATTTT
TRBJ2-2,-,TRBD1,TRBV4-3,CASSQDPRQGTGELFF,TGCGCCAGCAGCCAAGATCCGCGACAGGGGACCGGGGAGCTGTTTTTT
TRBJ1-1,many,-,TRBV6-5,CASTTVLGFNTEAFF,TGTGCCAGCACCACGGTTCTCGGCTTCAACACTGAAGCTTTCTTT
TRBJ2-3,-,-,TRBV7-7,CASSFGHTDTQYF,TGTGCTAGCAGCTTCGGACACACAGATACGCAGTATTTT
TRBJ1-4,-,-,TRBV18,CASSPGGGEKLFF,TGTGCCAGCTCACCAGGTGGGGGCGAAAAACTGTTTTTT
TRBJ2-7,-,-,TRBV27,CASSPSLNYEQYF,TGTGCCAGCAGTCCCTCGTTGAACTACGAGCAGTACTTC
TRBJ2-7,-,-,TRBV29-1,CSVGANSYEQYF,TGCAGCGTCGGAGCAAACTCCTACGAGCAGTACTTC
TRBJ2-1,-,TRBD2,TRBV27,CASSLFTRLALHNGNEQFF,TGTGCCAGCAGTTTATTCACGCGACTAGCTCTTCATAATGGGAATGAGCAGTTCTTC
TRBJ2-2,-,TRBD2,TRBV12-3/TRBV12-4,CASSLHRAGGTGELFF,TGTGCCAGCAGTTTACATAGGGCGGGAGGAACCGGGGAGCTGTTTTTT
TRBJ1-5,few,-,TRBV12-5,CASGLSHGQPQHF,TGTGCTAGTGGTTTGTCCCACGGGCAGCCCCAGCATTTT
TRBJ2-1,-,-,TRBV20-1,CSARWISQNYYNEQFF,TGCAGTGCTAGATGGATCAGCCAGAATTACTACAATGAGCAGTTCTTC
TRBJ2-5,many,-,TRBV5-1,CASSLSTGPQYF,TGCGCCAGCAGCTTGTCTACGGGGCCCCAGTACTTC
TRBJ1-3,-,-,TRBV11-2,CASSFSLARAFSGNTIYF,TGTGCCAGCAGCTTTTCCCTGGCCCGAGCTTTCTCTGGAAACACCATATATTTT
TRBJ2-2,few,-,TRBV7-2,CASSPQGPPNTGELFF,TGTGCCAGCAGCCCACAGGGACCACCCAACACCGGGGAGCTGTTTTTT